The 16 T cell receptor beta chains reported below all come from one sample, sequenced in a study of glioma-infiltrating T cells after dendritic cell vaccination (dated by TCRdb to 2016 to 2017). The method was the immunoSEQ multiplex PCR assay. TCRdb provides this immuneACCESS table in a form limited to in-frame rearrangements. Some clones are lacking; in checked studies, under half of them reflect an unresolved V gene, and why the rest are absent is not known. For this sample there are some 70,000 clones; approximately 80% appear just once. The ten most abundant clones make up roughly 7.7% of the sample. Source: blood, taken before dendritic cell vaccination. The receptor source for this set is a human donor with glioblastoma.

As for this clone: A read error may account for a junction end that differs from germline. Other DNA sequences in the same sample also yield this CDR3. CDR3 region: CAWNQGYNSPLHF. The CDR3 region has the DNA TGTGCCTGGAACCAGGGGTATAATTCCCCCCTCCACTTT. The chain joins TRBV30 to TRBJ1-6, with a possible D match to TRBD1 (6 bases). This CDR3 is 13 amino acids long. CDR1 is GTSNPN and CDR2 is SVGIG in the germline V gene (reference sequence). Combining the CDR3 with reference TRBV30 and TRBJ1-6 gives the whole variable domain SQTIHQWPATLVQPVGSPLSLECTVEGTSNPNLYWYRQAAGRGLQLLFYSVGIGQISSEVPQNLSASRPQDRQFILSSKKLLLSDSGFYLCAWNQGYNSPLHFGNGTRLTVT.

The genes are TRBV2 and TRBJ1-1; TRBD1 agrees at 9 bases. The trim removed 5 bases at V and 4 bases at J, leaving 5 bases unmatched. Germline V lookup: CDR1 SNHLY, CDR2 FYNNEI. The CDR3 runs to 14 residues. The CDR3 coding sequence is TGTGCCAGCAGTACGGGACAGGGAGGCACTGAAGCTTTCTTT. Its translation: CASSTGQGGTEAFF.

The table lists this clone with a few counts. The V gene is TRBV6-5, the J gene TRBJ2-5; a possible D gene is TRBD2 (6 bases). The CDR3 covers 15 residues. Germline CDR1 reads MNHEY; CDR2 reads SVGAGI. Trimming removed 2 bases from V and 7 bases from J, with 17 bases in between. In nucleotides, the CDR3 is TGTGCCAGCAGTTACGGGGTGGAGGGGACGGGGACCCAGTACTTC. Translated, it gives CASSYGVEGTGTQYF.

CDR3: CSVRDSTEAFF. CDR3 bases: TGCAGCGTTCGGGACAGCACTGAAGCTTTCTTT. The chain links TRBV29-1 to TRBJ1-1, with 7 bases identical to TRBD1. The CDR3 extends over 11 amino acids. Germline V CDR1 and CDR2: SQVTM, ANQGSEA. After removal of 5 bases from V and 4 bases from J, the junction contained 1 base not matched to a gene.

CDR3 loop: CASSLAASGVNEQYF. In DNA form, the CDR3 reads TGCGCCAGCAGCTTGGCGGCTAGCGGGGTGAACGAGCAGTACTTC. The V and J genes are TRBV5-1 and TRBJ2-5, with 9 bases that match TRBD2. The DNA end is a closer match to TRBJ2-7, so the J assignment may be wrong. Germline CDR1 reads SGHRS; CDR2 reads YFSETQ. This CDR3 spans 15 amino acids.

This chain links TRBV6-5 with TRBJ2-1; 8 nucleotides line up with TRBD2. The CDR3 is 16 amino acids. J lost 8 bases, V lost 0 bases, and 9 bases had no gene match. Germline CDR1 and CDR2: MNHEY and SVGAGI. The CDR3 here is CASSYSVPGLGDEQFF. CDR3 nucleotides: TGTGCCAGCAGTTACTCAGTTCCGGGACTAGGCGATGAGCAGTTCTTC.

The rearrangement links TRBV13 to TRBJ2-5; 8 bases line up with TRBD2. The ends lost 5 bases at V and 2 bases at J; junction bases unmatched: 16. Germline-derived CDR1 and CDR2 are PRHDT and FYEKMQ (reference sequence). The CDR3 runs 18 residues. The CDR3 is CASSNTETSGGHQETQYF. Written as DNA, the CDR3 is TGTGCCAGCAGCAATACCGAAACTAGCGGAGGTCATCAAGAGACCCAGTACTTC.

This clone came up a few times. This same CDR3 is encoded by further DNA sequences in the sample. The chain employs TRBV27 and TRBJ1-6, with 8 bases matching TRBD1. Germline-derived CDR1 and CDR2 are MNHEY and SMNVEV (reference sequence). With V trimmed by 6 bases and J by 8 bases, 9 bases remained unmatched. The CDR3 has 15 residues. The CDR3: CASSFSTGGHSPLHF. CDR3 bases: TGTGCCAGCAGCTTCTCTACAGGGGGACATTCACCCCTCCACTTT.

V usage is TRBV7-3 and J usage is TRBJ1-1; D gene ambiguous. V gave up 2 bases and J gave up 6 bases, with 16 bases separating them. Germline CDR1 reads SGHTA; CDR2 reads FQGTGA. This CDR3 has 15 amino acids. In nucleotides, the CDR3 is TGTGCCAGCAGCTTAGGAGGGCCTAGGGAGGCTGAAGCTTTCTTT. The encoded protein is CASSLGGPREAEAFF. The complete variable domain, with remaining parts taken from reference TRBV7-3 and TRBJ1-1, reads GAGVSQTPSNKVTEKGKYVELRCDPISGHTALYWYRQSLGQGPEFLIYFQGTGAADDSGLPNDRFFAVRPEGSVSTLKIQRTERGDSAVYLCASSLGGPREAEAFFGQGTRLTVV.

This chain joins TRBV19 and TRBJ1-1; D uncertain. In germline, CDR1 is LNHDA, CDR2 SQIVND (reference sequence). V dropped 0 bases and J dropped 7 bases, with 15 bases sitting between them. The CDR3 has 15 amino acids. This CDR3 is CASSIDRVSGNEAFF. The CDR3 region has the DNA TGTGCCAGTAGTATAGATAGGGTGTCGGGAAATGAAGCTTTCTTT.

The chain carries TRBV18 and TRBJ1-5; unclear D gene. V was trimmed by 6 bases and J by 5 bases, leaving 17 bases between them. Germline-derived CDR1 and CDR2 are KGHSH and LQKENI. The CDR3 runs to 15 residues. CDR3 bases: TGTGCCAGCTCGCCCCTGGGAGCCCCTCATCAGCCCCAGCATTTT. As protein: CASSPLGAPHQPQHF.

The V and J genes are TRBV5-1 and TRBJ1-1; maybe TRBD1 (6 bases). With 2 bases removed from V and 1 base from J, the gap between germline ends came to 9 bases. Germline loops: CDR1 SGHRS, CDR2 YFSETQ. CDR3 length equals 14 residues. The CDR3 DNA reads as TGCGCCAGCAGCTTTGCAGGGGCGAACACTGAAGCTTTCTTT. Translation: CASSFAGANTEAFF. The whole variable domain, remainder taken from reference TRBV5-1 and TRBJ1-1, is KAGVTQTPRYLIKTRGQQVTLSCSPISGHRSVSWYQQTPGQGLQFLFEYFSETQRNKGNFPGRFSGRQFSNSRSEMNVSTLELGDSALYLCASSFAGANTEAFFGQGTRLTVV.

The CDR3, as DNA: TGTGCCAGCAGTGGAGGGACAGGGAATTCACCCCTCCACTTT. It translates to CASSGGTGNSPLHF. V gene TRBV2 combines with J gene TRBJ1-6; TRBD1 agrees at 9 bases. J lost 7 bases, V lost 4 bases, and 2 bases had no gene match. The CDR3 has 14 residues. Germline CDR1 SNHLY, CDR2 FYNNEI.

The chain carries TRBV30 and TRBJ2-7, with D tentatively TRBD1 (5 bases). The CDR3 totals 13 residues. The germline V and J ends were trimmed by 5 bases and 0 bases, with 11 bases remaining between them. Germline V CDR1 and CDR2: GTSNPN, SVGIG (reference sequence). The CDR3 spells CAWSTAVSYEQYF. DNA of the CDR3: TGTGCCTGGTCGACAGCAGTCTCCTACGAGCAGTACTTC.

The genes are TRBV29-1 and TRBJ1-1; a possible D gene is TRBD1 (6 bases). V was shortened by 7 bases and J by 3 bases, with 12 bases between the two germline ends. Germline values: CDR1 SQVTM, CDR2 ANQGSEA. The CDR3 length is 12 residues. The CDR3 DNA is TGCAGCGGACGGACAGTGGACACTGAAGCTTTCTTT. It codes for CSGRTVDTEAFF.

CDR3 amino acids: CASSIPYRGRGQPQHF. CDR3 sequence (DNA): TGTGCCAGTAGTATTCCCTACAGGGGGCGAGGTCAGCCCCAGCATTTT. This chain links TRBV19 with TRBJ1-5; the match to TRBD1 covers 9 bases. Germline CDR1 is LNHDA and CDR2 is SQIVND (reference sequence). CDR3 size: 16 residues. Losses at the gene ends were 3 bases for V and 6 bases for J; bases not matched to a gene: 9.